This TCR beta chain was obtained from a study of blood T cell repertoires in COVID-19. Study details: From the United States, Italy and Spain came samples of acute and convalescent COVID-19. The cDNA or gDNA used as material had been derived from T cells, B-cell-depleted T cells, or PBMCs.

In the original analysis: Reference gene primer amplification gave nucleated cell count estimates. Profiled with immunoSEQ multiplex PCR; TCRdb holds only in-frame clones, not every one. That table supplies the V and J calls and clone size; D and trimming were determined from the DNA. The data contain 150,000 to 200,000 clones, roughly nine tenths of them seen just once; the ten biggest clones take up 2.5% to 3.5%. Trimming left V 2 bases short and J 9 bases short, with 8 bases between. Germline CDR1 is WSHSY and CDR2 is SAAADI. The CDR3 consists of 12 residues. Sequencing was carried out using peripheral blood. The chain is built from TRBV10-2 and TRBJ1-5; D gene uncertain. This clonotype originated in a woman between 25 and 40 years old with active or convalescent COVID-19. The CDR3, as DNA: TGCGCCAGCAGTGAGGACTACTGGCCCCAGCATTTT. Protein sequence: CASSEDYWPQHF.